A selection of T cell receptor beta chains follows, all from one sample in a study of shared clonotypes between healthy human individuals. Only in-frame clones appear in the TCRdb table, and some are missing; sequencing was by immunoSEQ multiplex PCR. The data contain 1.5 million to 1.9 million clones, 95% to 99% of them singletons. Sequencing was done on a sample of naive CD4+ T cells sorted from blood. These receptors were taken from a man aged 25 to 40 in good health. Each CDR3 is given with its conserved first and last residue. The D gene is left open where the match is weak.

j_gene,v_gene,d_gene,CDR3nt,CDR3aa
TRBJ1-1,TRBV6-1,TRBD1,TGTGCCAGCAGTCCACGACAGGGATTCCGAGCTTTCTTT,CASSPRQGFRAFF
TRBJ2-1,TRBV7-8,TRBD2,TGTGCCAGCAGCGAGGTACTAGCGGGAGGGCGGGGTGAGCAGTTCTTC,CASSEVLAGGRGEQFF
TRBJ1-2,TRBV6-1,-,TGTGCCAGCAGTGCGGCGGATAACTATGGCTACACCTTC,CASSAADNYGYTF
TRBJ1-5,TRBV7-2,-,TGTGCCAGCAGCTTAGGGGCTAGCGGCAATCAGCCCCAGCATTTT,CASSLGASGNQPQHF
TRBJ1-2,TRBV2,-,TGTGCCAGCAGTGGGGCCTCGGCCTATGGCTACACCTTC,CASSGASAYGYTF
TRBJ1-3,TRBV7-8,-,TGTGCCAGCAGCTTAGGGTTGGGTAGGGGATTGTGGGGAAACACCATATATTTT,CASSLGLGRGLWGNTIYF
TRBJ2-1,TRBV11-2,-,TGTGCCAGCAGCTCCATACCCGGCGGAACCTACAATGAGCAGTTCTTC,CASSSIPGGTYNEQFF
TRBJ2-3,TRBV9,-,TGTGCCAGCAGCGTAGTAGGTGGATACGCCCCGGGGGATACGCAGTATTTT,CASSVVGGYAPGDTQYF
TRBJ2-7,TRBV6-1,-,TGTGCCAGCACCCTGGAGATTTCCTACGAGCAGTACTTC,CASTLEISYEQYF
TRBJ2-2,TRBV9,TRBD2,TGTGCCAGCAGCGTAGGGACTAGCGTTCTTAACACCGGGGAGCTGTTTTTT,CASSVGTSVLNTGELFF
TRBJ2-7,TRBV5-6,-,TGTGCCAGCAGCTTGGCCCGGTCTTCACCCTACGAGCAGTACTTC,CASSLARSSPYEQYF